This T cell receptor (beta chain) came from a study of T cell responses to AZD1222 COVID-19 vaccine. This table comes from immunoSEQ multiplex PCR, and its TCRdb copy is limited to in-frame clones, with some not included. The table shows approximately 180,000 clones, with roughly 88% occurring only once. This CDR3 has 13 amino acids. V shed 7 bases and J shed 1 base, with 9 bases lying between them. Study conclusions and caveats: As reported, nearly half of all spike-specific TCRs target variant regions that are unmutated.

Turning to this clone: What it binds is unknown.

The clonotype comes from an adult in good health. The V gene is TRBV12-3 or TRBV12-4, the J gene TRBJ2-3; TRBD2 is a possible D gene (5 bases). Here the sequenced sample was peripheral blood, taken on day 0 of AZD1222 vaccination. CDR3 protein: CASIGSGTDTQYF. CDR3 DNA sequence: TGTGCCAGCATAGGGAGTGGCACAGATACGCAGTATTTT.